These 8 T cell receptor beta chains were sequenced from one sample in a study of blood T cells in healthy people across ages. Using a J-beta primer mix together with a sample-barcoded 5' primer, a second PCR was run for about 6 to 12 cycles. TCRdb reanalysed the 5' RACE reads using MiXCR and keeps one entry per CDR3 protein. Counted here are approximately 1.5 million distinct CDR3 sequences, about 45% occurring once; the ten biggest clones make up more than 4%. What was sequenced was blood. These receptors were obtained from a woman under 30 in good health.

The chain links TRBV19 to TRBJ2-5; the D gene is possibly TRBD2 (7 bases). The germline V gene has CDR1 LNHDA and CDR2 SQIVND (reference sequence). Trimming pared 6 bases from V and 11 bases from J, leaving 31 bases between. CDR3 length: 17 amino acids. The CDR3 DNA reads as TGTGCCAGTAGCACACAGGTGGGCTTTTCGGGGGGCAATGAGCAGTACTTC. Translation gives CASSTQVGFSGGNEQYF. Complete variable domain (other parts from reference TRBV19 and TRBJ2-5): DGGITQSPKYLFRKEGQNVTLSCEQNLNHDAMYWYRQDPGQGLRLIYYSQIVNDFQKGDIAEGYSVSREKKESFPLTVTSAQKNPTAFYLCASSTQVGFSGGNEQYFGPGTRLLVL.

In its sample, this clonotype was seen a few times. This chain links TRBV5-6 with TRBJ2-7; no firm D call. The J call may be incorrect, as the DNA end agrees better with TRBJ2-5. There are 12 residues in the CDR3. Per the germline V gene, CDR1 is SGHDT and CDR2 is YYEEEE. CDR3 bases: TGTGCCAGCAGCTTACTTGATGGGACCCAGTACTTC. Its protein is CASSLLDGTQYF.

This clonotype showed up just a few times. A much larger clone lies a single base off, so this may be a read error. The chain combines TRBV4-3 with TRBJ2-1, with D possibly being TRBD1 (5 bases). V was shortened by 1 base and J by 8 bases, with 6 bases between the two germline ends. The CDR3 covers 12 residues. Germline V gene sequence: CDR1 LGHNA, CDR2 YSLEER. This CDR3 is CASSQAGHEQFF. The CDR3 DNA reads TGCGCCAGCAGCCAAGCAGGGCATGAGCAGTTCTTC.

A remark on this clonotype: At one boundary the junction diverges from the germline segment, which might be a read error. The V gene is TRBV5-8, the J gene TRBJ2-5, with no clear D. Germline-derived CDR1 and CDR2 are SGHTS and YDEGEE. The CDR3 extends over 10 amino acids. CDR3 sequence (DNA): TGTACCAGCAGCCCTTTCAGGCTGTACTTC. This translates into CTSSPFRLYF.

The CDR3 region is CASSLAPQDTQYF. The CDR3 coding sequence is TGTGCCAGCAGCTTAGCACCCCAAGATACGCAGTATTTT. The chain has TRBV7-9 and TRBJ2-3, with D unresolved. Trimming took off 0 bases at V and 5 bases at J, with 6 bases between the two ends. CDR3 size: 13 residues. Germline assignment: CDR1 SEHNR and CDR2 FQNEAQ (reference sequence).

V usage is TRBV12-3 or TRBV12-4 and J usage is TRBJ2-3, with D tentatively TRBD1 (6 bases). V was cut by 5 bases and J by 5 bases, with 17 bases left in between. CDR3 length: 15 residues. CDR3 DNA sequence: TGTGCCAGCAGTCCGACAGGCCCAACGGAAGATACGCAGTATTTT. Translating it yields CASSPTGPTEDTQYF.

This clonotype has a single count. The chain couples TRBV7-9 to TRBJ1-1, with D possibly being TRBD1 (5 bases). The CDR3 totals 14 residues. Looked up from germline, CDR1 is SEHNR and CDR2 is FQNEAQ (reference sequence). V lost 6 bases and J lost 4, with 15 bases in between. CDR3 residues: CASRSFGGATEAFF. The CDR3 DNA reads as TGTGCCAGCAGGTCTTTTGGAGGGGCCACTGAAGCTTTCTTT. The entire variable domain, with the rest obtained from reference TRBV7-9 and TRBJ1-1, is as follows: DTGVSQNPRHKITKRGQNVTFRCDPISEHNRLYWYRQTLGQGPEFLTYFQNEAQLEKSRLLSDRFSAERPKGSFSTLEIQRTEQGDSAMYLCASRSFGGATEAFFGQGTRLTVV.

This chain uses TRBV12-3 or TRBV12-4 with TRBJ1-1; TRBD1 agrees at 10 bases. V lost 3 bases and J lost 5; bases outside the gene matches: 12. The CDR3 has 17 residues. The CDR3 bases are TGTGCCAGCAGTTTGACAGGGGGCGAGGCTCCGGAGACTGAAGCTTTCTTT. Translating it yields CASSLTGGEAPETEAFF.